This entry describes one T cell receptor (beta chain). The CDR3 spans 16 residues. Trimming shortened V by 0 bases and J by 6 bases, and 15 bases separated the two germline ends. CDR1 is SGHRS, CDR2 YFSETQ, per germline. This sample was included in a study of blood T cell repertoires in COVID-19. Individuals drawn from 20 to 25 US areas were roughly 18 to 95 years old. This table comes from immunoSEQ multiplex PCR, and its TCRdb copy is limited to in-frame clones, with some not included. The sample shows about 180,000 clones, around 90% of them seen only once. The sequence was collected from a woman between 18 and 29 years old who had recovered from COVID-19. The chain combines TRBV5-1 with TRBJ2-2; maybe TRBD2 (7 bases). The sequenced sample consisted of PBMCs or T cells enriched from blood (not recorded which). In DNA form, the CDR3 reads TGCGCCAGCAGCTTGGCAGCAGGAGGGGGGGCCGGGGAGCTGTTTTTT. Its protein product is CASSLAAGGGAGELFF.